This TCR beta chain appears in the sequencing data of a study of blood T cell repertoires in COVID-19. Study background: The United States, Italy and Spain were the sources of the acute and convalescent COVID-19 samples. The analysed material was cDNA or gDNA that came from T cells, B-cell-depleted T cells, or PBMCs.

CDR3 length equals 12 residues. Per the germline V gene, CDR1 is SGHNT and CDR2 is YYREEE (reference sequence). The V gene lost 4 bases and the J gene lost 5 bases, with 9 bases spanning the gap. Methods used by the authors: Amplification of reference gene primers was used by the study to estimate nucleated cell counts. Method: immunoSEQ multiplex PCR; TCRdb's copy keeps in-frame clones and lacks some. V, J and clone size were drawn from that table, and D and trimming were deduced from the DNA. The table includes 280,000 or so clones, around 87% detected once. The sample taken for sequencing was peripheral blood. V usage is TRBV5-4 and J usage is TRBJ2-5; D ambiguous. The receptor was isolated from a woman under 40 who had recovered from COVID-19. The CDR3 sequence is CASSAIQETQYF. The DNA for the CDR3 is TGTGCCAGCAGCGCAATTCAGGAGACCCAGTACTTC.